The 14 T cell receptor beta chains given below trace back to one sample, sequenced in a study of blood T cell repertoires in COVID-19. Profiled with immunoSEQ multiplex PCR; TCRdb holds only in-frame clones, not every one. The sample consists of 200,000 to 250,000 clones, 90% of them appearing once. Sample: PBMCs or T cells enriched from blood (not recorded which). These receptors came from a man aged 30 to 39 who had been exposed to COVID-19.

This clone was seen only once. V and J are TRBV27 and TRBJ1-6; 9 nucleotides agree with TRBD1. Germline loops: CDR1 MNHEY, CDR2 SMNVEV (reference sequence). V shed 5 bases, J shed 8 bases, and the junction held 4 bases outside the gene matches. The CDR3 runs to 14 residues. The CDR3, as DNA: TGTGCCAGCAGTCCGGGACAGGGATATTCACCCCTCCACTTT. It codes for CASSPGQGYSPLHF.

The chain carries TRBV18 and TRBJ2-5, with 11 bases identical to TRBD2. J was trimmed by 5 bases and V by 1 base; bases with no gene match: 3. The CDR3 is 15 amino acids. The germline CDR1 and CDR2 sequences are KGHSH and LQKENI. The DNA of the CDR3 is TGTGCCAGCTCACCACTAGCGGGGGGGACGGAGACCCAGTACTTC. This gives the protein CASSPLAGGTETQYF. Supplemented by reference TRBV18 and TRBJ2-5, the full variable domain reads NAGVMQNPRHLVRRRGQEARLRCSPMKGHSHVYWYRQLPEEGLKFMVYLQKENIIDESGMPKERFSAEFPKEGPSILRIQQVVRGDSAAYFCASSPLAGGTETQYFGPGTRLLVL.

This chain joins TRBV7-2 and TRBJ1-2, with TRBD1 identical over 8 bases. Losses at the gene ends were 5 bases for V and 7 bases for J; bases not matched to a gene: 12. CDR1 is SGHTA and CDR2 is FQGNSA in the germline V gene. The CDR3 runs to 15 residues. In nucleotides, the CDR3 is TGTGCCAGCAGCATAAATCCAGGGGGCGAACGTGGCTACACCTTC. Protein sequence: CASSINPGGERGYTF.

The V and J genes are TRBV6-5 and TRBJ1-6; D unresolved. The CDR3 totals 13 residues. CDR1 and CDR2 (germline): MNHEY, SVGAGI. Trimming cost V 2 bases and J 8 bases, with 7 bases left between them. This CDR3 reads CASSYEGDSPLHF. As DNA, the CDR3 is TGTGCCAGCAGTTACGAGGGCGATTCACCCCTCCACTTT.

The V call is TRBV10-3, the J call TRBJ2-1, with TRBD1 matching over 8 bases. J lost 5 bases, V lost 3 bases, and 3 bases had no gene match. Germline V gene data show CDR1 as ENHRY and CDR2 as SYGVKD. The CDR3 is made up of 14 amino acids. CDR3 DNA: TGTGCCATCAGTGAACAGGGGGGCCACAATGAGCAGTTCTTC. Translation: CAISEQGGHNEQFF.

This clone was observed a few times. The V and J genes are TRBV12-3 or TRBV12-4 and TRBJ1-1; D unclear. The CDR3 sequence is 13 residues long. Trimming removed 6 bases at V and 3 bases at J, with 11 bases between. CDR3 sequence: CASSPTRDTEAFF. The CDR3 coding sequence is TGTGCCAGCAGCCCAACTAGGGACACTGAAGCTTTCTTT.

V usage is TRBV4-2 and J usage is TRBJ1-1; 10 nucleotides agree with TRBD1. Germline loops: CDR1 LGHNA, CDR2 YNFKEQ. The CDR3 covers 15 residues. V dropped 4 bases and J dropped 4; count of bases not matched to a gene: 6. CDR3: CASSPTGQGPTEAFF. CDR3 bases: TGTGCCAGCAGCCCAACGGGACAGGGGCCCACTGAAGCTTTCTTT.

This chain uses TRBV25-1 with TRBJ1-2, with D perhaps matching TRBD1 (6 bases). This CDR3 comprises 16 residues. V was shortened by 2 bases and J by 0 bases, with 13 bases between the two germline ends. CDR1 is MGHDK, CDR2 SYGVNS, per germline. CDR3 nucleotides: TGTGCCAGCAGTGAAGTGGGGGCCCGAGCTAACTATGGCTACACCTTC. It codes for CASSEVGARANYGYTF.

The chain combines TRBV5-1 with TRBJ1-1; 10 nucleotides align to TRBD1. The CDR3 has 15 residues. V gave up 3 bases and J gave up 5 bases; unmatched junction bases: 7. Germline V gene sequence: CDR1 SGHRS, CDR2 YFSETQ. CDR3 in amino acids: CASSSTGGEWTEAFF. DNA of the CDR3: TGCGCCAGCAGCTCGACAGGGGGCGAGTGGACTGAAGCTTTCTTT.

The chain has TRBV9 and TRBJ1-2; no definite D call. V was trimmed by 0 bases and J by 7 bases, leaving 13 bases between them. This CDR3 has 14 residues. CDR1 and CDR2 (germline): SGDLS, YYNGEE. The DNA of the CDR3 is TGTGCCAGCAGCGTAGCTACCTCTTCGGGTGGCTACACCTTC. This encodes CASSVATSSGGYTF.

This sequence joins TRBV5-1 and TRBJ2-2; D remains unclear. V was clipped by 7 bases and J by 8 bases, with 18 bases between them. Germline V gene lookup returns CDR1 SGHRS and CDR2 YFSETQ. The CDR3 is made up of 14 amino acids. CDR3 residues: CASGLGPTGGELFF. Written as DNA, the CDR3 is TGCGCCAGCGGGCTTGGGCCGACCGGTGGGGAGCTGTTTTTT.

This clone was seen only once. The chain has TRBV3-1 (or the pseudogene TRBV3-2) and TRBJ1-5; perhaps TRBD1 as D (6 bases). The CDR3 has 14 amino acids. Trimming took 1 base from V and 5 from J, leaving 9 bases between them. Germline lookup yields CDR1 LGHDT and CDR2 YNNKEL (reference sequence). The CDR3 sequence: CASSQGRGDQPQHF. The DNA for the CDR3 is TGTGCCAGCAGCCAAGGCAGGGGAGATCAGCCCCAGCATTTT.

V usage is TRBV10-3 and J usage is TRBJ2-7, with a tentative D call TRBD2 (6 bases). V lost 7 bases, J lost 6 bases, and 19 bases lay in between. CDR3 length: 14 amino acids. Looked up from germline, CDR1 is ENHRY and CDR2 is SYGVKD. The CDR3 sequence is CAINPAGGSAEQYF. The CDR3, as DNA: TGTGCCATCAACCCCGCCGGGGGTAGCGCCGAGCAGTACTTC.

This sequence joins TRBV15 and TRBJ2-5; perhaps TRBD2 as D (7 bases). With 1 base removed from V and 5 bases from J, the gap between germline ends came to 14 bases. The CDR3 is 15 residues long. CDR1 and CDR2 (germline): LNHNV, YYDKDF (reference sequence). The CDR3 DNA is TGTGCCACCAGCAGAGGGGTACAGGGAGGGGAGACCCAGTACTTC. Translating gives CATSRGVQGGETQYF.